This entry lists 28 T cell receptor beta chains sequenced from one sample in a study of blood T cells in healthy people across ages. Sample-barcoded 5' priming and a J-beta primer mix drove a second PCR of about 6 to 12 cycles. Using its own MiXCR run on the 5' RACE reads, TCRdb lists one record per CDR3 protein. The sample carries over 1.5 million distinct CDR3 sequences, around half recorded once. Sequenced: blood. Every receptor here comes from a woman aged 40 to 49 in good health.

The chain couples TRBV9 to TRBJ2-1; TRBD2 matches 11 bases. With 3 bases clipped from V and 4 bases from J, the junction kept 6 bases outside the gene matches. Germline V gene lookup returns CDR1 SGDLS and CDR2 YYNGEE. The CDR3 is made up of 16 amino acids. The CDR3 reads CASSAKGLAEYNEQFF. CDR3 DNA sequence: TGTGCCAGCAGCGCCAAGGGACTAGCGGAATACAATGAGCAGTTCTTC.

The rearrangement uses TRBV25-1 and TRBJ2-3, with D perhaps given as TRBD1 or TRBD2 (6 bases each). The CDR3 contains 17 residues. Trimming shortened V by 3 bases and J by 2 bases, and 18 bases separated the two germline ends. CDR1 is MGHDK and CDR2 is SYGVNS in the germline V gene. This chain's CDR3 is CASSDAYSGGPTDTQYF. For the CDR3, the DNA is TGTGCCAGCAGTGACGCCTATTCCGGGGGCCCCACAGATACGCAGTATTTT.

The V call is TRBV12-3 or TRBV12-4, the J call TRBJ2-3; TRBD1 aligns across 7 bases. Trimming took 5 bases from V and 5 from J; bases not matched to a gene: 7. The CDR3 length is 14 residues. In DNA, the CDR3 is TGTGCCAGCAGTCCAAGGACAGGCAGAGATACGCAGTATTTT. It translates to CASSPRTGRDTQYF.

This clonotype has a single count. J is TRBJ2-3 and V is TRBV18, with 7 nucleotides matching TRBD1. The junction had 11 bases not matched to a gene; V was cut back by 6 bases and J by 2 bases. Germline CDR1 is KGHSH and CDR2 is LQKENI. The CDR3 totals 16 residues. The CDR3 region is CASSFSQGFITDTQYF. In DNA, the CDR3 is TGTGCCAGCTCGTTCTCACAGGGGTTTATCACAGATACGCAGTATTTT.

The V call is TRBV5-1, the J call TRBJ2-1; D is unresolved. Trimming pared 2 bases from V and 10 bases from J, leaving 22 bases between. CDR1 and CDR2 from the germline V gene are SGHRS and YFSETQ. The CDR3 consists of 16 residues. DNA for the CDR3: TGCGCCAGCAGCTTATCATCTGGCGGCTCTCAAAAGGAGCAGTTCTTC. This gives the protein CASSLSSGGSQKEQFF.

The V and J genes are TRBV7-9 and TRBJ2-7, with D perhaps matching TRBD1 (5 bases). There are 16 residues in the CDR3. The V and J ends lost 4 bases and 1 base respectively, with 17 bases between them. CDR1 SEHNR and CDR2 FQNEAQ come from the germline V gene (reference sequence). The CDR3 sequence is CASSSEARQPSYEQYF. In DNA, the CDR3 is TGTGCCAGCAGCTCCGAAGCCCGACAGCCTTCCTACGAGCAGTACTTC.

This clonotype was picked up a small number of times. The V call is TRBV5-1, the J call TRBJ1-2; D is possibly TRBD1 (5 bases). V was clipped by 0 bases and J by 3 bases, with 9 bases between them. This CDR3 is built from 14 residues. The germline gives CDR1 SGHRS, CDR2 YFSETQ. This CDR3 reads CASSLEARDYGYTF. In nucleotides, the CDR3 is TGCGCCAGCAGCTTGGAGGCCAGGGACTATGGCTACACCTTC.

This chain links TRBV7-8 with TRBJ1-2; 7 bases are shared with TRBD1. With 0 bases clipped from V and 6 bases from J, the junction kept 7 bases outside the gene matches. The CDR3 contains 15 residues. Germline V lookup: CDR1 SGHVS, CDR2 FQNEAQ. CDR3 nucleotides: TGTGCCAGCAGCTTAGCGAGACAGGGTGGGAATGGCTACACCTTC. Its translation: CASSLARQGGNGYTF.

This clonotype has only a few counts. The chain uses TRBV20-1 and TRBJ2-1; 9 positions agree with TRBD1. The trim removed 5 bases at V and 6 bases at J, leaving 14 bases unmatched. Germline CDR1 DFQATT, CDR2 SNEGSKA (reference sequence). This CDR3 has 16 residues. The CDR3 DNA is TGCAGTGCTGGCGGGTTGACAGGGGGTTTGGTCAATGAGCAGTTCTTC. Its translation is CSAGGLTGGLVNEQFF.

CDR3 region: CRAVGDSSYEQYF. The CDR3 DNA is TGCAGGGCCGTGGGGGACAGCTCCTACGAGCAGTACTTC. The chain carries TRBV20-1 and TRBJ2-7, with 7 positions matching TRBD1. The CDR3 consists of 13 residues. Germline CDR1 and CDR2: DFQATT and SNEGSKA (reference sequence).

This clonotype was found a few times. The chain links TRBV9 to TRBJ2-3; a possible D gene is TRBD2 (6 bases). The ends were cut back, 3 bases at V and 6 bases at J, with 11 bases in the middle. The CDR3 spans 13 residues. Germline V gene data show CDR1 as SGDLS and CDR2 as YYNGEE. Here the CDR3 DNA reads TGTGCCAGCAGCGGGAGGGTGAGGGATACGCAGTATTTT. Translating it yields CASSGRVRDTQYF.

The chain carries TRBV28 and TRBJ2-5; TRBD1 agrees at 7 bases. V was clipped by 4 bases and J by 8 bases; unmatched bases: 7. CDR1 is MDHEN, CDR2 SYDVKM, per germline. This CDR3 contains 13 residues. CDR3 in DNA: TGTGCCAGCAGTTCATCGGGGACAGCAACCCAGTACTTC. Translation gives CASSSSGTATQYF.

J is TRBJ2-5 and V is TRBV7-7; D remains ambiguous. Germline CDR1 reads SSHAT; CDR2 reads FNYEAQ (reference sequence). The CDR3 totals 12 residues. The chain's CDR3 is CANRVHQETQYF. CDR3 DNA sequence: TGTGCTAATCGTGTACATCAAGAGACCCAGTACTTC.

The chain couples TRBV19 to TRBJ2-6; 9 bases fit TRBD1. V was pared by 10 bases and J by 3 bases, with 13 bases of the junction left unmatched. Germline CDR1 is LNHDA and CDR2 is SQIVND (reference sequence). This CDR3 spans 17 amino acids. The CDR3 sequence is CATLGTGLAIGANVLTF. CDR3 in DNA: TGTGCCACCCTGGGGACAGGGCTTGCAATTGGGGCCAACGTCCTGACTTTC.

The rearrangement joins TRBV24-1 to TRBJ2-1, with unresolved D. Germline CDR1 and CDR2: KGHDR and SFDVKD. Trimming stripped 3 bases from V and 4 bases from J, with 9 bases between. This CDR3 has 14 amino acids. In nucleotides, the CDR3 is TGTGCCACCAGTGATCCGTCTCGATACAATGAGCAGTTCTTC. Residues: CATSDPSRYNEQFF.

This clonotype was counted a few times. The chain links TRBV6-5 to TRBJ2-3; perhaps TRBD2 as D (7 bases). Germline assignment: CDR1 MNHEY and CDR2 SVGAGI. The CDR3 is made up of 13 amino acids. With 8 bases removed from V and 3 bases from J, the gap between germline ends came to 12 bases. In DNA, the CDR3 is TGTGCCAGCGGGGGGGCGCGGACAGATACGCAGTATTTT. It specifies CASGGARTDTQYF.

The V call is TRBV6-2 or TRBV6-3, the J call TRBJ2-1, with 8 bases lining up with TRBD1. Looked up from germline, CDR1 is MNHEY and CDR2 is SVGEGT. This CDR3 spans 16 amino acids. J was trimmed by 2 bases and V by 5 bases; bases with no gene match: 8. The chain's CDR3 is CASSPDRDMPYNEQFF. CDR3 bases: TGTGCCAGCAGTCCGGACAGGGACATGCCCTACAATGAGCAGTTCTTC.

The genes are TRBV14 and TRBJ1-2; no clear D gene. The CDR3 spans 13 residues. Germline loops: CDR1 SGHDN, CDR2 FVKESK. V lost 4 bases, J lost 7 bases, and 13 bases lay in between. The CDR3 here is CASSPSAAGGYTF. CDR3 nucleotides: TGTGCCAGCAGCCCCTCCGCGGCAGGTGGCTACACCTTC. The full variable domain, rest sourced from reference TRBV14 and TRBJ1-2, is EAGVTQFPSHSVIEKGQTVTLRCDPISGHDNLYWYRRVMGKEIKFLLHFVKESKQDESGMPNNRFLAERTGGTYSTLKVQPAELEDSGVYFCASSPSAAGGYTFGSGTRLTVV.

The chain couples TRBV7-2 to TRBJ2-1, with a tentative D call TRBD1 (5 bases). Trimming cost V 4 bases and J 3 bases, with 19 bases left between them. The germline V gene encodes CDR1 SGHTA and CDR2 FQGNSA. The CDR3 is 17 residues long. The CDR3 DNA follows: TGTGCCAGCAGCTCCCCCCTAGGGGAAGGGCTCTACAATGAGCAGTTCTTC. Translated: CASSSPLGEGLYNEQFF.

There are a few counts of this clonotype. The J gene is TRBJ2-5, the V gene TRBV6-2 or TRBV6-3, with D possibly being TRBD1 (6 bases). The germline V gene encodes CDR1 MNHEY and CDR2 SVGEGT. The CDR3 has 14 residues. Between the trimmed V and J ends, which lost 5 bases and 5 bases, there was a span of 15 bases. CDR3 sequence: CASSRITGSETQYF. In DNA form, the CDR3 reads TGTGCCAGCAGTCGTATAACAGGGAGCGAGACCCAGTACTTC.

Here the CDR3 DNA reads TGTGCCAGCAGCTTACCCGCGACCAGCTCCTACAATGAGCAGTTCTTC. The encoded protein is CASSLPATSSYNEQFF. The chain has TRBV7-9 and TRBJ2-1; no clear D. Trimming took off 2 bases at V and 0 bases at J, with 11 bases between the two ends. Germline assignment: CDR1 SEHNR and CDR2 FQNEAQ (reference sequence). This CDR3 spans 16 amino acids.

The V and J genes are TRBV7-6 and TRBJ1-2; D may be TRBD1 (6 bases). This CDR3 is 16 amino acids long. V shed 5 bases and J shed 5 bases, with 21 bases lying between them. Germline CDR1 is SGHVS and CDR2 is FNYEAQ. CDR3 sequence: CASSPSDRSNTYGYTF. The CDR3 bases are TGTGCCAGCAGCCCTTCCGACAGGTCGAACACGTATGGCTACACCTTC.

This clonotype was detected only a few times. The CDR3: CSASRGGSETQYF. The CDR3 region has the DNA TGCAGTGCTAGCCGAGGCGGGTCGGAGACCCAGTACTTC. The chain carries TRBV20-1 and TRBJ2-7, with a possible D match to TRBD2 (5 bases). Matching the DNA end better, TRBJ2-5 makes the J call doubtful. Germline CDR1 DFQATT, CDR2 SNEGSKA (reference sequence). This CDR3 contains 13 residues.

Worth noting for this clonotype: Mismatch with germline at one junction end may stem from a read error. This chain connects TRBV29-1 to TRBJ2-4; D not resolved. The germline gives CDR1 SQVTM, CDR2 ANQGSEA. This CDR3 spans 13 amino acids. CDR3 residues: CSVDGPAKSIQYF. CDR3 in DNA: TGCAGCGTTGACGGCCCAGCCAAAAGCATTCAGTACTTC.

The chain has TRBV2 and TRBJ2-7; TRBD1 might be the D (5 bases). CDR3 length: 14 amino acids. Germline assignment: CDR1 SNHLY and CDR2 FYNNEI. The ends were cut back, 6 bases at V and 0 bases at J, with 12 bases in the middle. This chain's CDR3 is CASSEQVSSYEQYF. The CDR3 coding sequence is TGTGCCAGCAGCGAACAGGTGTCCTCCTACGAGCAGTACTTC.

This clonotype was recorded at least ten times. The chain uses TRBV7-2 and TRBJ2-7, with TRBD1 matching over 7 bases. Per the germline V gene, CDR1 is SGHTA and CDR2 is FQGNSA. V lost 0 bases and J lost 3; bases outside the gene matches: 2. The length of the CDR3 is 14 residues. CDR3 sequence: CASSLAGGLYEQYF. CDR3 sequence (DNA): TGTGCCAGCAGCTTAGCAGGGGGCCTCTACGAGCAGTACTTC.

This clonotype was detected only a few times. This rearrangement joins TRBV7-2 to TRBJ2-5, with 9 bases that match TRBD2. The germline V gene encodes CDR1 SGHTA and CDR2 FQGNSA. This CDR3 is 15 amino acids long. Germline trimming cut 3 bases from V and 2 bases from J; bases unmatched to any gene: 4. CDR3 region: CASSFQRGEQETQYF. The CDR3 bases are TGTGCCAGCAGCTTCCAGCGGGGGGAACAAGAGACCCAGTACTTC.

This clonotype was recorded only once. The V and J genes are TRBV6-2 or TRBV6-3 and TRBJ2-4; the D call may be TRBD1 or TRBD2 (5 bases each). The better agreement between TRBJ2-5 and the DNA end casts doubt on the J call. The germline CDR1 and CDR2 sequences are MNHEY and SVGEGT. There are 14 residues in the CDR3. The CDR3 bases are TGTGCCAGCAGTCCGGGACGAACGCTACGGACCCAGTACTTC. Its protein product is CASSPGRTLRTQYF.